Below are 28 T cell receptor beta chains sequenced from a single sample in a study of neurological immune-mediated disorders. TCRdb ran MiXCR on the 5' RACE reads and lists one entry per CDR3 protein. The table includes tens of thousands of distinct CDR3 sequences, less than 5.5% detected once. Sequenced input: PBMCs. The receptors shown here come from a man aged 30 to 45 with multiple sclerosis.

This clonotype was detected many times. The CDR3 loop is CASSRNGQGWDGELFF. The DNA of the CDR3 is TGTGCCAGCAGCCGAAACGGACAGGGCTGGGACGGGGAGCTGTTTTTT. V usage is TRBV5-5 and J usage is TRBJ2-2, with 8 bases fitting TRBD1. CDR1 and CDR2 from the germline V gene are SGHKS and YYEKEE (reference sequence). This CDR3 region has 16 residues. Trimming cost V 4 bases and J 7 bases; bases outside gene matches: 12. The whole variable domain, filled in from reference TRBV5-5 and TRBJ2-2, reads DAGVTQSPTHLIKTRGQQVTLRCSPISGHKSVSWYQQVLGQGPQFIFQYYEKEERGRGNFPDRFSARQFPNYSSELNVNALLLGDSALYLCASSRNGQGWDGELFFGEGSRLTVL.

The sample holds many counts of this clonotype. CDR3 sequence (DNA): TGTGCCAGCAGTTTATCTTGGGGGGAGTACAATGAGCAGTTCTTC. It translates to CASSLSWGEYNEQFF. The chain has TRBV12-3 or TRBV12-4 and TRBJ2-1; D is possibly TRBD2 (6 bases). This CDR3 is 15 amino acids long. V was cut by 2 bases and J by 4 bases, with 12 bases left in between.

Concerning this clonotype itself: It may be a read error: a sequence one base away is much more abundant. The V and J genes are TRBV10-3 and TRBJ1-6; D may be TRBD1 (6 bases). This CDR3 has 14 residues. In germline, CDR1 is ENHRY, CDR2 SYGVKD. The CDR3 here is CAISAPDSNSPLNF. In DNA, the CDR3 is TGTGCCATCAGTGCCCCGGACAGCAATTCACCCCTCAACTTT.

This clonotype was recorded many times. A read error may account for a junction end that differs from germline. The chain is built from TRBV20-1 and TRBJ1-6; tentative D call: TRBD1 (5 bases). The CDR3 covers 14 residues. The germline V gene has CDR1 DFQATT and CDR2 SNEGSKA (reference sequence). The CDR3 nucleotides read TGCAGTGCTAGAGATCGGGGACGTAATTCACCCCTCAACTTT. This gives the protein CSARDRGRNSPLNF.

Ten or more counts support this clonotype. This sequence joins TRBV9 and TRBJ2-2; D is uncertain. V was clipped by 4 bases and J by 0 bases, with 4 bases between them. The CDR3 is 13 residues long. Germline loops: CDR1 SGDLS, CDR2 YYNGEE. CDR3 nucleotides: TGTGCCAGCAGCTATACGAACACCGGGGAGCTGTTTTTT. It codes for CASSYTNTGELFF.

This clonotype was found many times. DNA of the CDR3: TGTGCCAGCACCCTCCCACTGGGCCACACCTTC. It is translated as CASTLPLGHTF. V and J are TRBV7-9 and TRBJ1-2; no clear D. The V end lost 7 bases, the J end lost 12 bases, and 15 bases lay between the germline ends. The CDR3 totals 11 residues. Germline V lookup: CDR1 SEHNR, CDR2 FQNEAQ (reference sequence).

This clonotype occurred a few times. This chain uses TRBV5-1 with TRBJ2-3; a possible D gene is TRBD1 (6 bases). CDR3 length: 14 amino acids. Germline V CDR1 and CDR2: SGHRS, YFSETQ. Trimming removed 5 bases at V and 2 bases at J, with 12 bases between. CDR3 loop: CASRGGSSTDTQYF. The CDR3 DNA reads as TGCGCCAGCAGAGGGGGATCCTCCACAGATACGCAGTATTTT.

This clonotype was found a few times. V usage is TRBV5-5 and J usage is TRBJ1-5, with 9 nucleotides matching TRBD1. This CDR3 contains 16 residues. J was trimmed by 6 bases and V by 0 bases; bases with no gene match: 7. Germline CDR1 SGHKS, CDR2 YYEKEE (reference sequence). CDR3 DNA: TGTGCCAGCAGCTTGGCCGCGGGACAGGGTCCTCAGCCCCAGCATTTT. This sequence encodes CASSLAAGQGPQPQHF.

This clonotype was seen many times. The chain employs TRBV20-1 and TRBJ2-7, with 8 bases fitting TRBD2. The CDR3 extends over 22 amino acids. The trim removed 8 bases at V and 5 bases at J, leaving 38 bases unmatched. The germline CDR1 and CDR2 sequences are DFQATT and SNEGSKA (reference sequence). The CDR3 region is CSHGRGGRECPPQGPVGNEQYF. The CDR3 DNA reads TGCAGTCACGGCCGGGGGGGGCGCGAATGTCCCCCCCAGGGACCCGTAGGTAACGAGCAGTACTTC.

This clonotype occurred many times. J is TRBJ2-2 and V is TRBV4-1; TRBD1 might be the D (6 bases). The germline gives CDR1 MGHRA, CDR2 YSYEKL. The CDR3 spans 14 residues. V was shortened by 1 base and J by 7 bases, with 10 bases between the two germline ends. The CDR3 nucleotides are TGCGCCAGCAGCCAAGCACAGGGAGTCGGGGAGCTGTTTTTT. This gives the protein CASSQAQGVGELFF.

In its sample, this clonotype was seen many times. This chain joins TRBV5-5 and TRBJ2-3; TRBD1 matches at 7 bases. This CDR3 is 14 amino acids long. Unmatched junction bases numbered 6, after V lost 4 bases and J lost 4 bases. Germline CDR1 is SGHKS and CDR2 is YYEKEE (reference sequence). DNA of the CDR3: TGTGCCAGCAGCCAACTGACAGGGCCAGATACGCAGTATTTT. Translated: CASSQLTGPDTQYF.

In its sample, this clonotype was seen many times. The chain uses TRBV10-3 and TRBJ1-1; TRBD1 aligns across 7 bases. Germline V CDR1 and CDR2: ENHRY, SYGVKD. The CDR3 is made up of 13 amino acids. V was pared by 3 bases and J by 7 bases, with 5 bases of the junction left unmatched. The CDR3 DNA follows: TGTGCCATCAGTGATTCAGGGACAGATGAAGCTTTCTTT. It codes for CAISDSGTDEAFF.

On this clonotype itself: A much larger clone lies one base from this, so it may be a read error. The chain combines TRBV27 with TRBJ2-7; D is possibly TRBD1 or TRBD2 (5 bases each). The CDR3 contains 13 residues. Germline V gives CDR1 MNHEY, CDR2 SMNVEV (reference sequence). CDR3 nucleotides: TGTGCCAACAGTTTATCGATGGGGGTCGAGCAGTACTTC. Translation gives CANSLSMGVEQYF.

This clonotype was counted many times. The chain is built from TRBV5-5 and TRBJ2-1; no clear D gene. Germline assignment: CDR1 SGHKS and CDR2 YYEKEE (reference sequence). Trimming took off 2 bases at V and 1 base at J, with 7 bases between the two ends. This CDR3 comprises 14 residues. CDR3 sequence: CASSFDASYNEQFF. As DNA, the CDR3 is TGTGCCAGCAGCTTCGATGCTTCCTACAATGAGCAGTTCTTC. The whole variable domain, filled in from reference TRBV5-5 and TRBJ2-1, reads DAGVTQSPTHLIKTRGQQVTLRCSPISGHKSVSWYQQVLGQGPQFIFQYYEKEERGRGNFPDRFSARQFPNYSSELNVNALLLGDSALYLCASSFDASYNEQFFGPGTRLTVL.

This clonotype was seen ten or more times. The chain combines TRBV5-1 with TRBJ2-2, with unresolved D. V lost 5 bases and J 5 bases, leaving 10 bases between the germline ends. From germline, CDR1 is SGHRS and CDR2 YFSETQ. The CDR3 consists of 13 residues. The chain's CDR3 is CASRVDQTGELFF. The CDR3 DNA sequence: TGCGCCAGCAGGGTGGACCAGACCGGGGAGCTGTTTTTT.

This clonotype has at least ten counts. The chain employs TRBV2 and TRBJ1-2, with a possible D match to TRBD1 (6 bases). Trimming removed 6 bases at V and 5 bases at J, with 16 bases between. Germline V gives CDR1 SNHLY, CDR2 FYNNEI. The length of the CDR3 is 14 residues. CDR3 DNA: TGTGCCAGCAGCCCATCACAGGGTGGGTATGGCTACACCTTC. Its protein product is CASSPSQGGYGYTF.

This clonotype was recorded a few times. This rearrangement joins TRBV11-2 to TRBJ1-5, with D maybe TRBD1 (6 bases). This CDR3 is built from 14 residues. The V gene's germline CDR1 is SGHAT and CDR2 FQNNGV. Trimming removed 1 base from V and 6 bases from J, with 10 bases in between. CDR3 DNA sequence: TGTGCCAGCAGCTTAGGGCAGGGGCCTCAGCCCCAGCATTTT. It encodes CASSLGQGPQPQHF.

The chain joins TRBV6-5 to TRBJ1-2; tentatively, D is TRBD1 (5 bases). From germline, CDR1 is MNHEY and CDR2 SVGAGI. Between the trimmed V and J ends, which lost 6 bases and 6 bases, there was a span of 11 bases. This CDR3 region has 12 residues. This chain's CDR3 is CASSRGVDGYTF. DNA for the CDR3: TGTGCCAGCAGCCGGGGGGTTGATGGCTACACCTTC.

This clonotype has ten or more counts. The chain links TRBV19 to TRBJ1-5, with D possibly TRBD1 on 5 matching bases. CDR3 length equals 14 residues. Trimming stripped 3 bases from V and 3 bases from J, with 9 bases between. Germline V gene sequence: CDR1 LNHDA, CDR2 SQIVND (reference sequence). The CDR3 sequence: CASSIGTFNQPQHF. The CDR3 nucleotides read TGTGCCAGTAGTATTGGGACCTTCAATCAGCCCCAGCATTTT.

In this sample, this clonotype turned up many times. CDR3 amino acids: CATSDPFTEDQGYTF. CDR3 sequence (DNA): TGTGCCACCAGTGACCCTTTTACAGAGGACCAAGGCTACACCTTC. The V call is TRBV24-1, the J call TRBJ1-2; D not resolved. The V gene lost 4 bases and the J gene lost 8 bases, with 19 bases spanning the gap. Germline V gives CDR1 KGHDR, CDR2 SFDVKD. CDR3 length: 15 amino acids.

This chain uses TRBV20-1 with TRBJ1-2; no firm D call. The CDR3 contains 16 residues. Germline lookup yields CDR1 DFQATT and CDR2 SNEGSKA (reference sequence). Trimming stripped 4 bases from V and 4 bases from J, with 22 bases between. The CDR3 region has the DNA TGCAGTGCTACCCCAGGCCGAGGGATAGATATCTATGGCTACACCTTC. Translation: CSATPGRGIDIYGYTF.

This clonotype was recorded at least ten times. The chain recombines TRBV20-1 with TRBJ2-2; 8 bases are shared with TRBD2. The V gene end was trimmed by 4 bases and the J gene end by 6 bases; junction bases not matched to a gene: 7. The CDR3 runs to 14 residues. In germline, CDR1 is DFQATT, CDR2 SNEGSKA (reference sequence). Here the CDR3 reads CSATGGAAPGELFF. CDR3 coding DNA: TGCAGTGCTACCGGGGGGGCCGCCCCCGGGGAGCTGTTTTTT.

This clonotype has a count of ten or more. The chain couples TRBV5-6 to TRBJ1-4; D remains unclear. CDR1 is SGHDT and CDR2 is YYEEEE in the germline V gene. V was clipped by 3 bases and J by 8 bases, with 14 bases between them. The CDR3 totals 14 residues. This CDR3 reads CASSSDGPGEKLFF. The CDR3 nucleotides are TGTGCCAGCAGCTCGGACGGGCCGGGGGAAAAACTGTTTTTT.

V is TRBV27 and J is TRBJ1-6; no firm D call. Germline V gene sequence: CDR1 MNHEY, CDR2 SMNVEV (reference sequence). The CDR3 covers 16 residues. Trimming left V 1 base short and J 8 bases short, with 15 bases between. The CDR3 DNA follows: TGTGCCAGCAGTTTATACTCCGGAAAGTTAGATTCACCCCTCCACTTT. Translation gives CASSLYSGKLDSPLHF.

The gene calls are TRBV5-1 and TRBJ2-2; D ambiguous. Germline V gene lookup returns CDR1 SGHRS and CDR2 YFSETQ. CDR3 size: 13 residues. The germline V and J ends were trimmed by 6 bases and 7 bases, with 13 bases remaining between them. The CDR3 DNA sequence: TGCGCCAGCAACTCCCAGGAATTCGGGGAGCTGTTTTTT. Translation gives CASNSQEFGELFF. Using reference TRBV5-1 and TRBJ2-2 for the parts outside the CDR3, the full variable domain is KAGVTQTPRYLIKTRGQQVTLSCSPISGHRSVSWYQQTPGQGLQFLFEYFSETQRNKGNFPGRFSGRQFSNSRSEMNVSTLELGDSALYLCASNSQEFGELFFGEGSRLTVL.

This clonotype was seen repeatedly, ten times or more. The chain employs TRBV15 and TRBJ1-4; 7 positions agree with TRBD1. The trim removed 5 bases at V and 8 bases at J, leaving 14 bases unmatched. Per the germline V gene, CDR1 is LNHNV and CDR2 is YYDKDF (reference sequence). There are 16 residues in the CDR3. In DNA form, the CDR3 reads TGTGCCACCAGCGGACAAAAGGGGGCTCCCGACGAAAAACTGTTTTTT. This gives the protein CATSGQKGAPDEKLFF.

The chain couples TRBV5-1 to TRBJ2-7, with D unclear. Deletions cut 1 base from V and 0 bases from J, with 17 bases between. Germline V gene data show CDR1 as SGHRS and CDR2 as YFSETQ. The CDR3 has 17 residues. In nucleotides, the CDR3 is TGCGCCAGCAGCTTGAGGGTGGAGACGGCGAGCTCCTACGAGCAGTACTTC. Translating it yields CASSLRVETASSYEQYF.

This clonotype has ten or more counts. The chain joins TRBV5-1 to TRBJ2-3; D unclear. CDR3 size: 15 residues. V was pared by 2 bases and J by 0 bases, with 10 bases between. Looked up from germline, CDR1 is SGHRS and CDR2 is YFSETQ. The CDR3 sequence is CASSFSGTSTDTQYF. Here the CDR3 DNA reads TGCGCCAGCAGCTTCTCCGGTACTAGCACAGATACGCAGTATTTT.